A selection of T cell receptor beta chains follows, all from one sample in a study of blood T cell repertoires in COVID-19. Sequenced by immunoSEQ multiplex PCR; TCRdb stores in-frame clones only, minus some. This sample has some 70,000 clones, with 80% found just once. The sample comprised peripheral blood. Receptors were obtained from a man in his fifties with COVID-19, enrolled during active disease. CDR3s include the opening cysteine and the closing phenylalanine or tryptophan. Fields, in order: V gene, D gene, clone size, J gene, CDR3 protein, CDR3 DNA. A D gene is named only where the DNA matches it firmly. Clone size appears in some rows only: once, few, many, or a class for an expanded clone.

V: TRBV19; D: TRBD1; size: .; J: TRBJ1-1; CDR3: CASRPGTGGPMNTEAFF; DNA: TGTGCCAGTAGGCCTGGTACAGGGGGACCCATGAACACTGAAGCTTTCTTT
V: TRBV19; D: .; size: .; J: TRBJ1-5; CDR3: CASSIITVDNQPQHF; DNA: TGTGCCAGTAGTATAATTACAGTGGACAATCAGCCCCAGCATTTT
V: TRBV6-1; D: TRBD1; size: .; J: TRBJ1-5; CDR3: CASSEVEGAGNQPQHF; DNA: TGTGCCAGCAGTGAAGTGGAGGGGGCCGGCAATCAGCCCCAGCATTTT
V: TRBV9; D: .; size: .; J: TRBJ2-5; CDR3: CASSGTGDQETQYF; DNA: TGTGCCAGCAGCGGTACGGGGGACCAAGAGACCCAGTACTTC
V: TRBV24-1; D: TRBD1; size: .; J: TRBJ2-5; CDR3: CATSDRTGDLQETQYF; DNA: TGTGCCACCAGTGATCGGACAGGGGACCTCCAAGAGACCCAGTACTTC
V: TRBV19; D: .; size: .; J: TRBJ1-1; CDR3: CASSSFVNTEAFF; DNA: TGTGCCAGTAGTTCGTTTGTGAACACTGAAGCTTTCTTT
V: TRBV7-2; D: .; size: .; J: TRBJ2-3; CDR3: CASSDNFPDTQYF; DNA: TGTGCCAGCAGCGATAACTTTCCAGATACGCAGTATTTT
V: TRBV24-1; D: .; size: .; J: TRBJ2-7; CDR3: CATSAKVPGGITDEQYF; DNA: TGTGCCACCAGTGCGAAAGTGCCCGGAGGCATTACGGACGAGCAGTACTTC
V: TRBV29-1; D: .; size: .; J: TRBJ2-7; CDR3: CSATRANYEQYF; DNA: TGCAGCGCCACGCGGGCTAACTACGAGCAGTACTTC
V: TRBV7-9; D: .; size: many; J: TRBJ2-7; CDR3: CASRRGQDEQYF; DNA: TGTGCCAGCAGAAGGGGTCAGGACGAGCAGTACTTC
V: TRBV7-2; D: TRBD1; size: .; J: TRBJ2-2; CDR3: CASSSTGGATGELFF; DNA: TGTGCCAGCAGCTCGACAGGGGGCGCCACCGGGGAGCTGTTTTTT
V: TRBV5-6; D: .; size: .; J: TRBJ2-2; CDR3: CASNPVFTGELFF; DNA: TGTGCCAGCAACCCGGTTTTCACCGGGGAGCTGTTTTTT
V: TRBV5-1; D: .; size: .; J: TRBJ2-5; CDR3: CASSPRAGGMTQYF; DNA: TGCGCCAGCAGCCCCAGGGCAGGGGGGATGACCCAGTACTTC
V: TRBV7-8; D: TRBD2; size: .; J: TRBJ2-7; CDR3: CASSLSAGRNEQYF; DNA: TGTGCCAGCAGCTTATCAGCGGGAAGGAACGAGCAGTACTTC
V: TRBV2; D: .; size: .; J: TRBJ1-6; CDR3: CASSVSSPGNSPLHF; DNA: TGTGCCAGCAGTGTATCGTCCCCCGGTAATTCACCCCTCCACTTT
V: TRBV30; D: .; size: .; J: TRBJ2-1; CDR3: CAWSSHYNEQFF; DNA: TGTGCCTGGAGTTCCCACTACAATGAGCAGTTCTTC
V: TRBV24-1; D: .; size: .; J: TRBJ1-1; CDR3: CATSERGGSTEAFF; DNA: TGTGCCACCAGTGAACGTGGGGGGAGCACTGAAGCTTTCTTT
V: TRBV4-3; D: TRBD1; size: few; J: TRBJ2-7; CDR3: CASSQVWDSYSSYEQYF; DNA: TGCGCCAGCAGCCAAGTTTGGGACAGCTACTCCTCCTACGAGCAGTACTTC
V: TRBV5-1; D: .; size: .; J: TRBJ1-6; CDR3: CASSLGQGTYGSLHF; DNA: TGCGCCAGCAGCTTGGGGCAGGGGACCTACGGTTCCCTCCACTTT
V: TRBV7-6; D: TRBD1; size: .; J: TRBJ1-2; CDR3: CASSTGTGNGYTF; DNA: TGTGCCAGCAGCACCGGGACAGGGAATGGCTACACCTTC
V: TRBV2; D: .; size: .; J: TRBJ1-1; CDR3: CASSDRGAMNTEAFF; DNA: TGTGCCAGCAGTGACAGGGGCGCAATGAACACTGAAGCTTTCTTT
V: TRBV5-1; D: .; size: .; J: TRBJ2-2; CDR3: CASSLSRGDTGELFF; DNA: TGCGCCAGCAGCTTGTCCAGGGGGGACACCGGGGAGCTGTTTTTT
V: TRBV11-3; D: TRBD2; size: .; J: TRBJ2-2; CDR3: CASSLNPGRDTGELFF; DNA: TGTGCCAGCAGCTTAAATCCGGGGAGGGACACCGGGGAGCTGTTTTTT
V: TRBV7-2; D: TRBD1; size: .; J: TRBJ2-7; CDR3: CASSLVRDREEEQYF; DNA: TGTGCCAGCAGCTTAGTACGGGACAGGGAAGAGGAGCAGTACTTC
V: TRBV19; D: .; size: .; J: TRBJ2-1; CDR3: CASNPRETYNEQFF; DNA: TGTGCCAGTAATCCCCGGGAGACCTACAATGAGCAGTTCTTC
V: TRBV7-2; D: TRBD1; size: .; J: TRBJ1-1; CDR3: CASSNGDRGGDTEAFF; DNA: TGTGCCAGCAGCAACGGGGACAGGGGAGGGGACACTGAAGCTTTCTTT
V: TRBV7-8; D: .; size: .; J: TRBJ2-5; CDR3: CASTPGEGQETQYF; DNA: TGTGCCAGCACCCCAGGCGAGGGCCAAGAGACCCAGTACTTC
V: TRBV6-5; D: .; size: .; J: TRBJ2-7; CDR3: CASSRNRDTYEQYF; DNA: TGTGCCAGCAGTCGCAACAGAGATACCTACGAGCAGTACTTC
V: TRBV7-3; D: TRBD2; size: once; J: TRBJ2-1; CDR3: CASSLTPGGQFF; DNA: TGTGCCAGCAGCTTAACGCCGGGGGGGCAGTTCTTC
V: TRBV27; D: TRBD1; size: .; J: TRBJ2-1; CDR3: CASSLRDRGSNEQFF; DNA: TGTGCCAGCAGCCTCCGGGACAGGGGCAGCAATGAGCAGTTCTTC
V: TRBV28; D: .; size: .; J: TRBJ2-5; CDR3: CASSLGLTADRKETQYF; DNA: TGTGCCAGCAGTTTAGGCCTCACCGCAGACAGGAAAGAGACCCAGTACTTC
V: TRBV4-2; D: .; size: .; J: TRBJ1-1; CDR3: CASSQVQGWRTTEAFF; DNA: TGTGCCAGCAGCCAAGTACAGGGATGGAGAACCACTGAAGCTTTCTTT
V: TRBV6-6; D: TRBD1; size: once; J: TRBJ1-3; CDR3: CASSDHRGYGNTIYF; DNA: TGTGCCAGCAGTGACCACAGGGGTTATGGAAACACCATATATTTT
V: TRBV2; D: TRBD2; size: .; J: TRBJ2-5; CDR3: CASSRGGLETQYF; DNA: TGTGCCAGCAGTCGGGGGGGGTTGGAGACCCAGTACTTC
V: TRBV6-5; D: .; size: few; J: TRBJ1-6; CDR3: CASSNGAPSPLHF; DNA: TGTGCCAGCAGCAATGGGGCACCCTCACCCCTCCACTTT
V: TRBV5-4; D: .; size: .; J: TRBJ2-3; CDR3: CASSLGVFGSTDTQYF; DNA: TGTGCCAGCAGCTTGGGAGTCTTTGGTAGCACAGATACGCAGTATTTT
V: TRBV6-1; D: TRBD1; size: .; J: TRBJ1-2; CDR3: CASSDHGQGGDYGYTF; DNA: TGTGCCAGCAGTGACCATGGACAGGGGGGGGACTATGGCTACACCTTC
V: TRBV5-6; D: TRBD2; size: .; J: TRBJ2-3; CDR3: CASSLDSGGTSTDTQYF; DNA: TGTGCCAGCAGCTTGGACAGCGGGGGAACTAGCACAGATACGCAGTATTTT
V: TRBV5-1; D: .; size: .; J: TRBJ2-5; CDR3: CASSFQGLLETQYF; DNA: TGCGCCAGCAGCTTCCAGGGGCTCTTAGAGACCCAGTACTTC
V: TRBV6-5; D: TRBD1; size: .; J: TRBJ1-6; CDR3: CASSDSGTGYSPLHF; DNA: TGTGCCAGCAGTGACTCCGGGACAGGCTACTCACCCCTCCACTTT
V: TRBV19; D: .; size: .; J: TRBJ2-6; CDR3: CASSKIQGTGANVLTF; DNA: TGTGCCAGTAGTAAAATACAGGGAACTGGGGCCAACGTCCTGACTTTC
V: TRBV19; D: TRBD1; size: .; J: TRBJ1-2; CDR3: CASSRQGANYGYTF; DNA: TGTGCCAGTTCGAGACAGGGAGCTAACTATGGCTACACCTTC
V: TRBV20-1; D: .; size: once; J: TRBJ2-1; CDR3: CSASPFNRVNEQFF; DNA: TGCAGTGCTAGTCCTTTTAACAGGGTCAATGAGCAGTTCTTC
V: TRBV7-2; D: .; size: .; J: TRBJ2-1; CDR3: CASSFIGAGQFF; DNA: TGTGCCAGCAGCTTTATCGGTGCTGGGCAGTTCTTC
V: TRBV30; D: TRBD2; size: .; J: TRBJ2-3; CDR3: CAWSEAGGITDTQYF; DNA: TGTGCCTGGAGTGAAGCGGGAGGCATCACAGATACGCAGTATTTT
V: TRBV28; D: .; size: .; J: TRBJ1-2; CDR3: CASSPQTGYGYTF; DNA: TGTGCCAGCAGTCCACAGACAGGATATGGCTACACCTTC
V: TRBV2; D: TRBD2; size: .; J: TRBJ2-1; CDR3: CASSPGGRVGNEQFF; DNA: TGTGCCAGCTCCCCTGGCGGGAGGGTGGGCAATGAGCAGTTCTTC
V: TRBV5-8; D: .; size: .; J: TRBJ2-1; CDR3: CASRPDSNEQFF; DNA: TGTGCCAGCAGACCCGACAGCAATGAGCAGTTCTTC
V: TRBV7-2; D: .; size: .; J: TRBJ2-1; CDR3: CASSFNNEQFF; DNA: TGTGCCAGCAGCTTTAACAATGAGCAGTTCTTC
V: TRBV6-5; D: .; size: .; J: TRBJ1-4; CDR3: CASSPGEKLFF; DNA: TGTGCCAGCAGCCCCGGGGAAAAACTGTTTTTT
V: TRBV9; D: .; size: .; J: TRBJ1-2; CDR3: CASSPRQVGYTF; DNA: TGTGCCAGCAGCCCAAGACAGGTTGGCTACACCTTC
V: TRBV11-2; D: .; size: .; J: TRBJ1-1; CDR3: CASSSGTRTEAFF; DNA: TGTGCCAGCAGCTCGGGAACGAGAACTGAAGCTTTCTTT
V: TRBV27; D: .; size: .; J: TRBJ2-5; CDR3: CAREGVTQYF; DNA: TGTGCCCGAGAAGGGGTAACCCAGTACTTC
V: TRBV3-1/TRBV3-2; D: TRBD2; size: .; J: TRBJ2-2; CDR3: CASSSLYTGLATNTGELFF; DNA: TGTGCCAGCAGCTCACTCTACACCGGACTAGCAACTAACACCGGGGAGCTGTTTTTT
V: TRBV20-1; D: TRBD2; size: .; J: TRBJ2-3; CDR3: CSASGRQGRADTQYF; DNA: TGCAGTGCTAGTGGTCGGCAAGGGAGGGCAGATACGCAGTATTTT